This is a list of T cell receptor beta chains from one sample in a study of cytotoxic CD8 clonotypes in ibrutinib-treated CLL. The table came from immunoSEQ multiplex PCR; TCRdb's copy has only in-frame clones and leaves some out. Counted here are roughly 150,000 clones, approximately 80% occurring once; the ten biggest clones make up under 5.5%. This specimen consisted of PBMCs, obtained after 24 months of ibrutinib treatment. The receptors shown here come from a human donor with chronic lymphocytic leukemia. CDR3s include the opening cysteine and the closing phenylalanine or tryptophan. D genes are given only for firm matches. Clone size, where shown, is once, few, many, or a class for clones that have expanded.

d_gene: .
v_gene: TRBV10-1
abundance: .
j_gene: TRBJ1-4
CDR3nt: TGCGCCAGCAGTGAGTCGGGCAAGCTTACTGAAAAACTGTTTTTT
CDR3aa: CASSESGKLTEKLFF

d_gene: .
v_gene: TRBV9
abundance: .
j_gene: TRBJ1-1
CDR3nt: TGTGCCAGCAGCGAAGCTAACACTGAAGCTTTCTTT
CDR3aa: CASSEANTEAFF

d_gene: .
v_gene: TRBV30
abundance: .
j_gene: TRBJ2-1
CDR3nt: TGTGCCTGGAGTCAGGGACTGAGCTCCTACAATGAGCAGTTCTTC
CDR3aa: CAWSQGLSSYNEQFF

d_gene: .
v_gene: TRBV11-1
abundance: .
j_gene: TRBJ1-1
CDR3nt: TGTGCCAGCAGCAGGTGGCAGGTCCCTGAAGCTTTCTTT
CDR3aa: CASSRWQVPEAFF

d_gene: .
v_gene: TRBV7-9
abundance: .
j_gene: TRBJ1-1
CDR3nt: TGTGCCAGCAGTAACCGGGTCCCAGGCACTGAAGCTTTCTTT
CDR3aa: CASSNRVPGTEAFF

d_gene: .
v_gene: TRBV6-5
abundance: .
j_gene: TRBJ1-5
CDR3nt: TGTGCCAGCAGTCGTCAGGGTCGGGGACAGCCCCAGCATTTT
CDR3aa: CASSRQGRGQPQHF

d_gene: .
v_gene: TRBV4-3
abundance: .
j_gene: TRBJ2-2
CDR3nt: TGCGCCAGCAGCCCCCACCCAGGGAACACCGGGGAGCTGTTTTTT
CDR3aa: CASSPHPGNTGELFF

d_gene: TRBD2
v_gene: TRBV18
abundance: once
j_gene: TRBJ2-3
CDR3nt: TGTGCCAGCTCACCACCGAGGACTAGCGGGAGCACAGATACGCAGTATTTT
CDR3aa: CASSPPRTSGSTDTQYF

d_gene: .
v_gene: TRBV30
abundance: .
j_gene: TRBJ1-3
CDR3nt: TGTGCCTGGAGTTCCTCTGGAAACACCATATATTTT
CDR3aa: CAWSSSGNTIYF

d_gene: TRBD2
v_gene: TRBV5-1
abundance: .
j_gene: TRBJ2-1
CDR3nt: TGCGCCAGCCGCGGGAGCCGCTCCTACAATGAGCAGTTCTTC
CDR3aa: CASRGSRSYNEQFF

d_gene: .
v_gene: TRBV7-6
abundance: .
j_gene: TRBJ1-5
CDR3nt: TGTGCCAGCAGCTTAGGCGGCTCCGAGTCAACCCAGCCCCAGCATTTT
CDR3aa: CASSLGGSESTQPQHF

d_gene: .
v_gene: TRBV18
abundance: once
j_gene: TRBJ1-3
CDR3nt: TGTGCCAGCTCACAGGATGAGAACACCATATATTTT
CDR3aa: CASSQDENTIYF

d_gene: .
v_gene: TRBV10-2
abundance: many
j_gene: TRBJ1-1
CDR3nt: TGCGCCAGCAGTGTGGGGGGGCGGGACACTGAAGCTTTCTTT
CDR3aa: CASSVGGRDTEAFF

d_gene: TRBD2
v_gene: TRBV4-1
abundance: .
j_gene: TRBJ2-5
CDR3nt: TGCGCCAGCAGCCAATCGACCCTAGCGGACTACCCGCAAGAGACCCAGTACTTC
CDR3aa: CASSQSTLADYPQETQYF

d_gene: .
v_gene: TRBV2
abundance: .
j_gene: TRBJ1-5
CDR3nt: TGTGCCAGCAGTTATACAGGGCAGCCCCAGCATTTT
CDR3aa: CASSYTGQPQHF

d_gene: TRBD2
v_gene: TRBV7-9
abundance: few
j_gene: TRBJ2-2
CDR3nt: TGTGCCAGCAGCGGGACTAGCGGGCAGAACACCGGGGAGCTGTTTTTT
CDR3aa: CASSGTSGQNTGELFF

d_gene: TRBD1
v_gene: TRBV29-1
abundance: .
j_gene: TRBJ2-2
CDR3nt: TGCAGCGTACGGACAGGGGGGACAAACACCGGGGAGCTGTTTTTT
CDR3aa: CSVRTGGTNTGELFF

d_gene: .
v_gene: TRBV7-8
abundance: .
j_gene: TRBJ2-6
CDR3nt: TGTGCCAGCAGCCTCCGGACAGCCTCTGGGGCCAACGTCCTGACTTTC
CDR3aa: CASSLRTASGANVLTF

d_gene: TRBD2
v_gene: TRBV4-3
abundance: .
j_gene: TRBJ2-7
CDR3nt: TGCGCCAGCAGCCAAGCGGCGTTTCGGGGGGACTACGAGCAGTACTTC
CDR3aa: CASSQAAFRGDYEQYF

d_gene: .
v_gene: TRBV30
abundance: .
j_gene: TRBJ1-3
CDR3nt: TGTGCCTGGAGTGACTCTGGAAACACCATATATTTT
CDR3aa: CAWSDSGNTIYF

d_gene: .
v_gene: TRBV13
abundance: few
j_gene: TRBJ1-1
CDR3nt: TGTGCCAGCACCAAAGAGGACTATCCGAACACTGAAGCTTTCTTT
CDR3aa: CASTKEDYPNTEAFF

d_gene: .
v_gene: TRBV9
abundance: .
j_gene: TRBJ2-7
CDR3nt: TGTGCCAGCAGCGTGAACAGGGAAACCTACGAGCAGTACTTC
CDR3aa: CASSVNRETYEQYF

d_gene: .
v_gene: TRBV19
abundance: .
j_gene: TRBJ2-7
CDR3nt: TGTGCCAGTAGTATAGCAGGAGGGTACGAGCAGTACTTC
CDR3aa: CASSIAGGYEQYF

d_gene: .
v_gene: TRBV29-1
abundance: few
j_gene: TRBJ2-5
CDR3nt: TGCAGCTTTCGGTCATCACAAGAGACCCAGTACTTC
CDR3aa: CSFRSSQETQYF

d_gene: .
v_gene: TRBV9
abundance: .
j_gene: TRBJ2-2
CDR3nt: TGTGCCAGCAGCGTCGCGGCTTACACCGGGGAGCTGTTTTTT
CDR3aa: CASSVAAYTGELFF

d_gene: TRBD1
v_gene: TRBV6-6
abundance: .
j_gene: TRBJ2-3
CDR3nt: TGTGCCAGCAGTTACTCCGGGACAGGGACAGATACGCAGTATTTT
CDR3aa: CASSYSGTGTDTQYF

d_gene: .
v_gene: TRBV19
abundance: few
j_gene: TRBJ1-5
CDR3nt: TGTGCCAGTAGTACAGCAGGTGATAGCAATCAGCCCCAGCATTTT
CDR3aa: CASSTAGDSNQPQHF

d_gene: TRBD1
v_gene: TRBV15
abundance: once
j_gene: TRBJ1-1
CDR3nt: TGTGCCACCAGCAGGGGGGACAGTATGAACACTGAAGCTTTCTTT
CDR3aa: CATSRGDSMNTEAFF

d_gene: TRBD1
v_gene: TRBV5-4
abundance: .
j_gene: TRBJ2-5
CDR3nt: TGTGCCAGCAGCTGGGACAGGGCAGCCGAGTACTTC
CDR3aa: CASSWDRAAEYF